This T cell receptor beta chain originates from a study of cytomegalovirus exposure and HLA in healthy donors listed by TCRdb under 2017. With respect to the entire study: A later analysis indicated that the roughly 130 validation repertoires were generated on the platform also employed for the roughly 730 repertoires of the first cohort. The study aimed to test whether cataloging public T cell receptors could reveal signatures of past pathogen exposure. Besides the first cohort of around 700 subjects, a separate validation cohort made up of 90 to 150 different subjects was used. The study combined high-throughput TCR immunosequencing, statistical association of individual TCRs with disease status, and machine learning to predict cytomegalovirus infection status. General findings and caveats noted by the study authors: In a later analysis, TCRs clustered in the first cohort were found to also tend to co-occur in the roughly 130 validation repertoires, with about 93% of cluster scores above 0. A later analysis had no HLA typing for the validation cohort, so co-occurrence there was scored across all 130 or so repertoires. It was suggested by the authors that the approach could potentially be generalized to other disease states and immunological phenotypes. Most TCR sequences were seen in very few donors, while some public TCRs were found in many individuals. The classifier was reported to diagnose cytomegalovirus status with high specificity and sensitivity in both the original and validation cohorts. A few of the identified cytomegalovirus-associated TCR beta chains were confirmed in vitro to be specific for cytomegalovirus antigens. A total of 150 to 200 TCR beta chains were listed by the study as associated with cytomegalovirus.

Trimming takes 1 base from V and 2 bases from J, and the germline ends sit 13 bases apart. CDR1 is given as SEHNR and CDR2 as FQNEAQ, both from the germline V gene (reference sequence). The cysteine opens and the phenylalanine closes a CDR3 of 16 amino acids. CDR3 DNA is the only sequence kept; it has 48 bases, read in frame from the first base. In its sample, this clone was seen once. Its antigen remains undetermined. No quality values exist for individual bases; no much larger clone is one base distant. The method behind the library was the immunoSEQ multiplex PCR assay. Processing in the source paper ran as follows. A statistical classification framework was built to diagnose cytomegalovirus status from the catalog of TCR beta chain sequences. TCRdb took over this immuneACCESS table, retaining in-frame rearrangements with V and J assigned. Such tables are incomplete; in checked studies, under half of the missing clones stem from an unresolved V gene, and the remainder is unexplained. D and trimming were read from the DNA, whereas the V and J calls and clone size are those reported in that table. The sample profile shows approximately 210,000 clones; roughly 82% of them were found once. The ten largest clonotypes hold roughly 1.5% of the sample.

Separate from the roughly 660-subject first cohort, the validation cohort of around 130 subjects was the group to which the donors belonged. Input material: PBMCs. Rearrangement joined TRBV7-9 to TRBJ2-3; the D gene lacks a confident call. This clonotype was sampled from a woman in her late teens or twenties in good health and CMV-seronegative. The DNA is as follows: TGTGCCAGCAGCTTAGACTATCCCTCTTACACAGATACGCAGTATTTT. Its product reads: CASSLDYPSYTDTQYF.